This T cell receptor beta chain was captured in a study of T cell responses to AZD1222 COVID-19 vaccine. CDR3 length: 13 residues. CDR1 MNHEY and CDR2 SMNVEV come from the germline V gene (reference sequence). V dropped 8 bases and J dropped 6; count of bases not matched to a gene: 5. TCRdb keeps only in-frame clones here, not all; method: immunoSEQ multiplex PCR. Here the sample spans over 150,000 clones, around 87% being singletons. In its sample, this clone was seen a few times. Sample: peripheral blood, taken 28 days after the second AZD1222 dose. The chain recombines TRBV27 with TRBJ1-3; 9 bases fit TRBD1. The receptor was derived from an adult who received the AZD1222 COVID-19 vaccine. For the CDR3, the DNA is TGTGCCAGCTTCCGGGACAGGGTAAACACCATATATTTT. This sequence encodes CASFRDRVNTIYF.